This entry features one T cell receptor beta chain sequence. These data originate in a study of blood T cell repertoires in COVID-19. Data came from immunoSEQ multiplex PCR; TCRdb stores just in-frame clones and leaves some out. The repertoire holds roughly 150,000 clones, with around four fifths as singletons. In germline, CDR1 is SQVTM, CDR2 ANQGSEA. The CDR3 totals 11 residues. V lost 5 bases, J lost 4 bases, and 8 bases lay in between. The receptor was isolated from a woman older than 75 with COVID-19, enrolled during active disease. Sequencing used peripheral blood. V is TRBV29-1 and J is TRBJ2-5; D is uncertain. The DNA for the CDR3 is TGCAGCGTTTGGCTTTCAGAGACCCAGTACTTC. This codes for CSVWLSETQYF.